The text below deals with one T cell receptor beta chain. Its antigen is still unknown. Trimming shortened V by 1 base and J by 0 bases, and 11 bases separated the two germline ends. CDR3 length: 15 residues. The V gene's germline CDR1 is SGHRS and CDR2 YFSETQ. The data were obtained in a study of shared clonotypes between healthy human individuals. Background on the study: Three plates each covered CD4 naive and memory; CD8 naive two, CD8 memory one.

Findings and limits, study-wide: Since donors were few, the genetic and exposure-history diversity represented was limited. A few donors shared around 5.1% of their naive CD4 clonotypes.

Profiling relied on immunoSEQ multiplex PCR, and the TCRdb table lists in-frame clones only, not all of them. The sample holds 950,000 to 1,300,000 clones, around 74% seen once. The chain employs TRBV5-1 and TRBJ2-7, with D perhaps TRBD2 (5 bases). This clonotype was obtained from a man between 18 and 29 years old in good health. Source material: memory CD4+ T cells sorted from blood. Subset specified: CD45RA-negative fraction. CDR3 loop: CASSLQLGDSYEQYF. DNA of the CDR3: TGCGCCAGCAGCTTGCAGCTCGGGGACTCCTACGAGCAGTACTTC. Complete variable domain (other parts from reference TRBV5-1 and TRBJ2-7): KAGVTQTPRYLIKTRGQQVTLSCSPISGHRSVSWYQQTPGQGLQFLFEYFSETQRNKGNFPGRFSGRQFSNSRSEMNVSTLELGDSALYLCASSLQLGDSYEQYFGPGTRLTVT.